This T cell receptor beta chain emerged from a study of read filtering for tumor transcriptome and immune sequencing. Study details: Whole-transcriptome libraries were prepared after DNase treatment.

V lost 8 bases, J lost 4 bases, and 18 bases lay in between. Germline V gives CDR1 DFQATT, CDR2 SNEGSKA (reference sequence). CDR3 length: 14 amino acids. Molecular barcoded adaptors covering alpha/delta and beta/gamma chains were used on around 400 ng RNA. Each CDR3 protein is one row after TCRdb ran MiXCR on the reads. The sample lists around 65,000 distinct CDR3 sequences; approximately 18% were seen once. Comment on this clonotype: Antigen specificity is unknown. A much more abundant neighbour one base away suggests this may be a read error.

Study findings and constraints: The CD138-negative fraction was mixed bone marrow immune cells, not pure T cells. Compared with RNA-seq, IR-seq gave much higher clonotype depth and reliability. Correlation between methods rose after single-read clonotypes were removed.

The J gene is TRBJ1-5, the V gene TRBV20-1; tentatively, D is TRBD1 (6 bases). Sequencing was done on a sample of a population of CD138-negative cells sorted from bone marrow. This clonotype was sampled from a donor over 35 with multiple myeloma. The CDR3 loop is CSTYGGGDNQPQHF. The CDR3 coding sequence is TGCAGTACTTACGGTGGGGGCGATAATCAGCCCCAGCATTTT.